This T cell receptor beta chain was obtained from a study of T cell changes during pregnancy in multiple sclerosis. This CDR3 spans 14 amino acids. The germline V and J ends were trimmed by 6 bases and 4 bases, with 13 bases remaining between them. Germline V CDR1 and CDR2: MNHNY, SVGAGI (reference sequence). Clones were sequenced by immunoSEQ multiplex PCR, and TCRdb holds only the in-frame ones, with some missing. The sample shows tens of thousands of clones, 92% of them seen only once. The TCR was taken from a female donor with multiple sclerosis, enrolled in a pregnancy study. The genes are TRBV6-6 and TRBJ1-5; D not certain. The sequencing used peripheral blood, collected in the first trimester of pregnancy. The CDR3 sequence is CASSPPRGNQPQHF. For the CDR3, the DNA is TGTGCCAGCAGCCCTCCGCGCGGGAATCAGCCCCAGCATTTT.